Shown below are 20 T cell receptor beta chains from a single sample sequenced in a study of T-cell memory formation after mild COVID-19. TCRdb re-analysed the 5' RACE reads in MiXCR, keeping a single row per CDR3 protein. The sample consists of about 240,000 distinct CDR3 sequences, roughly a tenth of them appearing once. The sample consisted of PBMCs or a T cell subset sorted from them (not recorded which). These receptors all stem from a man aged 18 to 35 who had mild COVID-19 (a few samples of this study predate the infection). Cell type and time point are not known.

The table lists this clonotype with a few counts. The V and J genes are TRBV15 and TRBJ2-3; a weak D match, TRBD2 (5 bases). This CDR3 comprises 17 residues. The germline V gene has CDR1 LNHNV and CDR2 YYDKDF (reference sequence). With 0 bases removed from V and 0 bases from J, the gap between germline ends came to 13 bases. The CDR3 DNA sequence: TGTGCCACCAGCAGAGACTTGGCGGGCACTAGCACAGATACGCAGTATTTT. Amino acids: CATSRDLAGTSTDTQYF.

This clonotype was counted a few times. This chain links TRBV5-1 with TRBJ2-1; 9 bases line up with TRBD2. The CDR3 has 15 amino acids. The J segment lost 7 bases and the V segment lost 4 bases, leaving 9 bases of the junction unmatched. The V gene's germline CDR1 is SGHRS and CDR2 YFSETQ. CDR3 coding DNA: TGCGCCAGCAGCCTCTTGGGACTAGCAGAGAATGAGCAGTTCTTC. This sequence encodes CASSLLGLAENEQFF.

The sample holds many counts of this clonotype. V is TRBV7-2 and J is TRBJ1-1; D remains ambiguous. This CDR3 has 12 residues. Trimming removed 6 bases at V and 1 base at J, with 6 bases between. Germline CDR1 SGHTA, CDR2 FQGNSA. DNA of the CDR3: TGTGCCAGCAGAGCCTGGAACACTGAAGCTTTCTTT. It translates to CASRAWNTEAFF.

In its sample, this clonotype was seen a few times. The chain employs TRBV6-2 or TRBV6-3 and TRBJ2-5; D may match TRBD1 or TRBD2 (5 bases each). Germline-derived CDR1 and CDR2 are MNHEY and SVGEGT. This CDR3 is 14 amino acids long. V was pared by 2 bases and J by 4 bases, with 11 bases between. In nucleotides, the CDR3 is TGTGCCAGCAGTTACGGGACCCTCGGAGAGACCCAGTACTTC. This encodes CASSYGTLGETQYF.

The chain is built from TRBV5-1 and TRBJ2-7; 7 positions match TRBD1. The CDR3 loop spans 15 amino acids. In germline, CDR1 is SGHRS, CDR2 YFSETQ. Trimming removed 3 bases from V and 0 bases from J; junction bases left unmatched: 6. The CDR3 DNA is TGCGCCAGCAGCTACGACAGGGCCCACTCCTACGAGCAGTACTTC. Amino acids: CASSYDRAHSYEQYF.

This clonotype was seen a few times. The chain recombines TRBV4-3 with TRBJ2-1, with 11 bases aligning to TRBD2. The CDR3 is made up of 15 amino acids. Germline loops: CDR1 LGHNA, CDR2 YSLEER. V lost 4 bases to trimming and J lost 8 bases; unmatched junction nucleotides: 7. The CDR3 protein is CASSLVAGGRYEQFF. CDR3 DNA sequence: TGCGCCAGCAGCCTAGTAGCGGGGGGGCGTTATGAGCAGTTCTTC.

This clonotype showed up just a few times. The chain links TRBV5-1 to TRBJ2-7, with 7 positions matching TRBD2. CDR3 length: 15 residues. Losses at the gene ends were 4 bases for V and 4 bases for J; bases not matched to a gene: 11. Germline loops: CDR1 SGHRS, CDR2 YFSETQ. The CDR3 is CASSPSGGGVYEQYF. The CDR3 DNA is TGCGCCAGCAGCCCCTCTGGCGGGGGAGTATACGAGCAGTACTTC.

This clonotype was found a few times. This sequence joins TRBV29-1 and TRBJ2-3; 7 nucleotides agree with TRBD2. The CDR3 consists of 14 residues. The ends lost 1 base at V and 3 bases at J; junction bases unmatched: 4. Per the germline V gene, CDR1 is SQVTM and CDR2 is ANQGSEA. The CDR3 region is CSVEGTRRTDTQYF. The DNA for the CDR3 is TGCAGCGTTGAAGGGACTAGAAGGACAGATACGCAGTATTTT.

This rearrangement joins TRBV6-5 to TRBJ2-1, with D perhaps matching TRBD1 or TRBD2 (6 bases each). CDR3 length: 16 amino acids. Deletions cut 6 bases from V and 3 bases from J, with 18 bases between. CDR1 and CDR2 from the germline V gene are MNHEY and SVGAGI. For the CDR3, the DNA is TGTGCCAGCAGCCAAGGGACAACGGGGGTCTACAATGAGCAGTTCTTC. It encodes CASSQGTTGVYNEQFF.

The sample holds many counts of this clonotype. This chain connects TRBV30 to TRBJ2-3, with no clear D. Germline lookup yields CDR1 GTSNPN and CDR2 SVGIG (reference sequence). V was trimmed by 0 bases and J by 4 bases, leaving 8 bases between them. The CDR3 consists of 13 residues. The CDR3 bases are TGTGCCTGGAGTGTACGGTCGGCAGATACGCAGTATTTT. It is translated as CAWSVRSADTQYF.

The CDR3 loop is CASRTQGLETQYF. The CDR3 bases are TGTGCCAGCAGGACCCAGGGGTTAGAGACCCAGTACTTC. The chain carries TRBV28 and TRBJ2-5, with D possibly TRBD1 on 6 matching bases. Trimming took off 6 bases at V and 4 bases at J, with 12 bases between the two ends. Germline assignment: CDR1 MDHEN and CDR2 SYDVKM. The length of the CDR3 is 13 residues.

In this sample, this clonotype turned up a few times. The chain carries TRBV12-3 or TRBV12-4 and TRBJ2-2; TRBD1 aligns across 8 bases. This CDR3 has 14 amino acids. The V segment lost 5 bases and the J segment 5 bases; nucleotides outside the gene matches: 4. The CDR3 sequence is CASSRGQGTGELFF. The CDR3 DNA sequence: TGTGCCAGCAGTCGAGGACAGGGAACCGGGGAGCTGTTTTTT.

This clonotype was observed a handful of times. This rearrangement joins TRBV4-3 to TRBJ1-1; TRBD1 aligns across 10 bases. This CDR3 region has 15 residues. CDR1 LGHNA and CDR2 YSLEER come from the germline V gene. The V and J ends lost 0 bases and 6 bases, in that order; junction bases with no gene match: 4. CDR3 nucleotide sequence: TGCGCCAGCAGCCAAGAGGGACAGGGGCTCCCTGAAGCTTTCTTT. Translation: CASSQEGQGLPEAFF.

This clonotype appeared a few times. This rearrangement joins TRBV4-3 to TRBJ2-1, with 7 bases lining up with TRBD1. The CDR3 loop spans 17 amino acids. V shed 1 base and J 4 bases; nucleotides not matched to a gene: 10. Germline values: CDR1 LGHNA, CDR2 YSLEER. The CDR3: CASSQGNTGDFYNEQFF. In DNA, the CDR3 is TGCGCCAGCAGCCAAGGGAACACAGGGGATTTTTACAATGAGCAGTTCTTC.

V gene TRBV7-2 combines with J gene TRBJ1-1, with 8 bases that match TRBD1. This CDR3 contains 16 residues. Germline V gene sequence: CDR1 SGHTA, CDR2 FQGNSA. With 2 bases clipped from V and 10 bases from J, the junction kept 15 bases outside the gene matches. The CDR3 DNA reads as TGTGCCAGCAGCTTAAGATTCGGGACAGGCGGCGTTAGAGCTTTCTTT. Translated: CASSLRFGTGGVRAFF.

This clonotype was seen a few times. The rearrangement links TRBV25-1 to TRBJ1-4; no definite D call. V was cut by 0 bases and J by 10 bases, with 3 bases left in between. The CDR3 runs to 11 residues. Germline assignment: CDR1 MGHDK and CDR2 SYGVNS. The CDR3 DNA reads TGTGCCAGCAGTGAATATCGAAAACTGTTTTTT. Protein: CASSEYRKLFF.

The rearrangement uses TRBV5-1 and TRBJ2-1; 11 bases fit TRBD1. The CDR3 length is 15 residues. V lost 0 bases and J lost 7; bases outside the gene matches: 3. CDR1 is SGHRS and CDR2 is YFSETQ in the germline V gene. The CDR3: CASSLGTGGGNEQFF. In DNA, the CDR3 is TGCGCCAGCAGCTTGGGGACAGGGGGCGGGAATGAGCAGTTCTTC.

The V call is TRBV7-2, the J call TRBJ1-2; D unresolved. There are 15 residues in the CDR3. The V end lost 6 bases, the J end lost 5 bases, and 19 bases lay between the germline ends. Germline V CDR1 and CDR2: SGHTA, FQGNSA. The CDR3, as DNA: TGTGCCAGCAGAGAAGTCCCCCGCCCGGGGTATGGCTACACCTTC. Protein product: CASREVPRPGYGYTF.

The chain couples TRBV11-2 to TRBJ2-3; 7 nucleotides match TRBD2. Germline loops: CDR1 SGHAT, CDR2 FQNNGV. This CDR3 comprises 16 residues. Trimming at V came to 5 bases and at J to 4 bases, leaving 12 bases not matched to a gene. The CDR3 DNA reads as TGTGCCAGCAGCCACCAACTAGCGCTCTTAGCAGATACGCAGTATTTT. It specifies CASSHQLALLADTQYF.

This clonotype was found a few times. The chain couples TRBV5-4 to TRBJ1-2; a possible D gene is TRBD1 (5 bases). The CDR3 has 16 amino acids. Per the germline V gene, CDR1 is SGHNT and CDR2 is YYREEE (reference sequence). V gave up 3 bases and J gave up 1 base, with 16 bases separating them. The CDR3 here is CASSWGAGIVNYGYTF. The CDR3 region has the DNA TGTGCCAGCAGCTGGGGAGCAGGGATCGTTAACTATGGCTACACCTTC.